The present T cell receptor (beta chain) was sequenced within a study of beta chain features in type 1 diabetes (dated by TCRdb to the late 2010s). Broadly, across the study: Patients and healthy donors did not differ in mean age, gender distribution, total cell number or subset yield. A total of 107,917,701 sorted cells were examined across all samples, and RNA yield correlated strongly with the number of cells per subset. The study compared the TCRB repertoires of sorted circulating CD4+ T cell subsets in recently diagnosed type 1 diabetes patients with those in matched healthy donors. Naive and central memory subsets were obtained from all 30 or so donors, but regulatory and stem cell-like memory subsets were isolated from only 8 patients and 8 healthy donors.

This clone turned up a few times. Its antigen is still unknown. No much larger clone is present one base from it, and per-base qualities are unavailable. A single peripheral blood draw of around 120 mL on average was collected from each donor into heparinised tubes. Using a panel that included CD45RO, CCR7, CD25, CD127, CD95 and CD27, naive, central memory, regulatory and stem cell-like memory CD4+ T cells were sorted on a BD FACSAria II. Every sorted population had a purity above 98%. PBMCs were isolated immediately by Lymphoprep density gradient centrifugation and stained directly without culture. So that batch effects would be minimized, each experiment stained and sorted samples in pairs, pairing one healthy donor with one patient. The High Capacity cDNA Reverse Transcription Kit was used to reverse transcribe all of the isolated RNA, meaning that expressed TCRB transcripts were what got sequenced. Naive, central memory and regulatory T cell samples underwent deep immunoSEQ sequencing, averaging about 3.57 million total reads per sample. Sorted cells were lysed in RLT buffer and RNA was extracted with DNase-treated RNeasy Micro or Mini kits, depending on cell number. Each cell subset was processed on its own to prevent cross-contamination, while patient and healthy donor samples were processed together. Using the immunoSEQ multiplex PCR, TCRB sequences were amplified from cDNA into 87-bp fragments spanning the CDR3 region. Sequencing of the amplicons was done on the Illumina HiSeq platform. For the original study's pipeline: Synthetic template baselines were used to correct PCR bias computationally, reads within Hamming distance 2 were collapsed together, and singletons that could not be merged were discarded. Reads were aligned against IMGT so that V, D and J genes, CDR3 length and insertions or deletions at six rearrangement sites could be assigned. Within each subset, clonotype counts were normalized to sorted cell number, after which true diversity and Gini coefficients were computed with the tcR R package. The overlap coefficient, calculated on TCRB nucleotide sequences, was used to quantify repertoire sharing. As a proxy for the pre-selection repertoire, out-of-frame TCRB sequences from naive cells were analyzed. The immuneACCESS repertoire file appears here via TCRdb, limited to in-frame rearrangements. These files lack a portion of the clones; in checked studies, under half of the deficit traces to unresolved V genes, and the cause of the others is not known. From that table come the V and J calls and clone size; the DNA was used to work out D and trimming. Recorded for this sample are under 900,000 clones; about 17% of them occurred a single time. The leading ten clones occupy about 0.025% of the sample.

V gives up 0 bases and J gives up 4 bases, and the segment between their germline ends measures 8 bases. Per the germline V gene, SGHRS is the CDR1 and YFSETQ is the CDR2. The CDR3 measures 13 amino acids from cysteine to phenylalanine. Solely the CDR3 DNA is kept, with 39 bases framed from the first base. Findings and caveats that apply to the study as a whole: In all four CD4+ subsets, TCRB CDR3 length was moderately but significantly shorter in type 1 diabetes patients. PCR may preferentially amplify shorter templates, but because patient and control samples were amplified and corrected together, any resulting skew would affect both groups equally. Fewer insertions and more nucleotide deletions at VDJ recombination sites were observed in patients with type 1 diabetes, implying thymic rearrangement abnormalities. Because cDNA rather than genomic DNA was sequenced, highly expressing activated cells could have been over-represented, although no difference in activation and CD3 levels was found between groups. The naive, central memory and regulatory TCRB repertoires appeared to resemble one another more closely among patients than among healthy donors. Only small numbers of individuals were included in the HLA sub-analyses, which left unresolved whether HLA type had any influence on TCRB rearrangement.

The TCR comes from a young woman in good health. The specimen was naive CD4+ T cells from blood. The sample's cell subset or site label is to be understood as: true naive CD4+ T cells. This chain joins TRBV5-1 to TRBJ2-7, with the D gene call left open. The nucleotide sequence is TGCGCCAGCAGCTTGGATTACGGGTACGAGCAGTACTTC. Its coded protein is CASSLDYGYEQYF.